Listed below are T cell receptor beta chains from one sample, sequenced in a study of blood T cell repertoires in COVID-19. Using immunoSEQ multiplex PCR, the repertoire was profiled, and TCRdb retains in-frame clones only, with some absent. The sample carries roughly 200,000 clones, about 90% recorded once. The sequencing sample was made of PBMCs or T cells enriched from blood (not recorded which). These receptors originate from a woman aged 45-65 years in a cohort exposed to, infected with or recovered from COVID-19 (not recorded which). CDR3s include the opening cysteine and the closing phenylalanine or tryptophan. The size of a clone is reported for some rows only, either as once, few or many, or as a class for expanded clones.

>.|TRBV30
CAWSIRDSGVRPQHF
>.|TRBV5-1
CASSSLGGQGKGHGTDTQYF
>.|TRBV19
CASSITGGTNYGYTF
>.|TRBV7-6
CASSLAGTGDSPLHF
>.|TRBV5-1
CASIAPGQTEAFF
>once|TRBV4-3
CASSLFPSGGSNSYEQYF
>.|TRBV6-2/TRBV6-3
CASSFGGQGGAEAFF
>.|TRBV5-1
CASSLVPGLNEQFF
>.|TRBV7-9
CASSLTGPFYGYTF
>once|TRBV3-1/TRBV3-2
CASEAGVGNEKLFF
>few|TRBV4-1
CASSQDGAGGYGYTF
>.|TRBV6-1
CASSEAVSRGYNEQFF
>.|TRBV6-5
CASRTETYNSPLHF
>few|TRBV19
CASSTSGGRNIQYF
>.|TRBV11-2
CASIKKPAGSTDTQYF
>.|TRBV5-8
CASSLYAGGSSPLHF
>.|TRBV4-2
CASSPDRDYSNQPQHF
>once|TRBV12-3/TRBV12-4
CASRSTGYEQYF
>.|TRBV11-2
CASSLVGQTNTGELFF
>.|TRBV28
CASSRRQGGNQPQHF
>.|TRBV19
CASNPDRRSNQPQHF
>.|TRBV7-9
CASSLAELTNYGYTF
>.|TRBV10-1
CASSSGTTTGELFF
>.|TRBV6-5
CASSYVAGNQETQYF
>.|TRBV21-1
CASGRGSEAFF
>.|TRBV11-1
CASSLDVRVETQYF
>.|TRBV27
CASSLLAQETQYF
>few|TRBV10-2
CASSEGGDSYEQYF
>.|TRBV9
CASSRGLLTEAFF
>.|TRBV30
CAWDSSFGNTIYF
>.|TRBV9
CASSPGPGKRNNEQFF
>.|TRBV11-2
CASSPSGATEAFF
>.|TRBV28
CASTGTGSGTYGYTF
>.|TRBV23-1
CASSHWEDQGPGRISPLHF
>.|TRBV30
CAWTKHGGYEKLFF
>.|TRBV2
CASSTSGGRVGELFF
>.|TRBV7-6
CASSIQDRTEAFF
>.|TRBV6-5
CASIPRGNYEQYF
>.|TRBV15
CATSRNTGVYEQYF
>.|TRBV9
CASSRGEDHSPLHF
>.|TRBV28
CASRPPGTGIYEQYF
>.|TRBV10-3
CATTGGRDGYTF
>.|TRBV28
CASRSSGGYEQYF
>once|TRBV7-8
CASSLALGNSYNSPLHF
>once|TRBV6-6
CASSYVEGNNEQFF
>once|TRBV6-5
CASILMAEDTEAFF
>.|TRBV4-1
CASSQARTGSYEQYF
>.|TRBV2
CASSRGLQETQYF
>.|TRBV7-2
CASRYIEAEAFF
>.|TRBV7-2
CASSATHGNTIYF
>.|TRBV30
CAWTRQDNTEAFF
>.|TRBV11-1
CASSSQANTEAFF
>.|TRBV5-8
CASSVTGFYAYEQYF
>.|TRBV7-2
CASSTPAGNNEQFF
>.|TRBV5-8
CASNMGTASYEQYF
>.|TRBV7-3
CASSSGQGAYNEQFF
>.|TRBV7-3
CASSPGPGGGRSGELFF
>.|TRBV28
CASTTGSYNSPLHF
>.|TRBV10-1
CASSAGQGNTEAFF
>.|TRBV6-5
CASSYLNEVEGAFF